The 4 T cell receptor beta chains in this list originate from one sample, sequenced in a study of cytomegalovirus exposure and HLA in healthy donors. The PCR used 60 Vbeta and 13 Jbeta primers. Sequencing used immunoSEQ multiplex PCR; TCRdb keeps in-frame clones, though not all of them. In the table there are 97,000 or so clones, less than 9.5% of which are singletons. Material for sequencing was PBMCs. Receptors were obtained from a man aged 45-60 years in good health and CMV-seropositive.

The chain carries TRBV6-5 and TRBJ1-3; a weak D match, TRBD1 (6 bases). Germline assignment: CDR1 MNHEY and CDR2 SVGAGI. The CDR3 contains 13 residues. Between the trimmed V and J ends, which lost 9 bases and 0 bases, there was a span of 9 bases. The chain's CDR3 is CASTGLSGNTIYF. The DNA for the CDR3 is TGTGCCAGTACAGGGCTCTCTGGAAACACCATATATTTT.

A few counts support this clone. This chain links TRBV12-5 with TRBJ1-2; no clear D gene. V lost 6 bases, J lost 5 bases, and 16 bases lay in between. Per the germline V gene, CDR1 is LGHNT and CDR2 is FRNRAP. The CDR3 has 14 residues. CDR3 sequence (DNA): TGTGCTAGTGGACCTCCACGGTCTCTATATGGCTACACCTTC. Protein: CASGPPRSLYGYTF.

The chain has TRBV5-1 and TRBJ2-1; 11 nucleotides agree with TRBD2. This CDR3 has 15 amino acids. Trimming at V came to 0 bases and at J to 6 bases, leaving 2 bases not matched to a gene. The germline CDR1 and CDR2 sequences are SGHRS and YFSETQ. The CDR3 sequence is CASSLALAGGNEQFF. CDR3 sequence (DNA): TGCGCCAGCAGCTTGGCCCTAGCGGGAGGCAATGAGCAGTTCTTC. The variable domain in full, completed from reference TRBV5-1 and TRBJ2-1, reads KAGVTQTPRYLIKTRGQQVTLSCSPISGHRSVSWYQQTPGQGLQFLFEYFSETQRNKGNFPGRFSGRQFSNSRSEMNVSTLELGDSALYLCASSLALAGGNEQFFGPGTRLTVL.

The chain uses TRBV19 and TRBJ1-5; TRBD1 might be the D (5 bases). Looked up from germline, CDR1 is LNHDA and CDR2 is SQIVND (reference sequence). The CDR3 loop spans 14 amino acids. V was pared by 0 bases and J by 4 bases, with 7 bases between. The DNA for the CDR3 is TGTGCCAGTAGTATAGACGGGGGGAATCAGCCCCAGCATTTT. Encoded protein: CASSIDGGNQPQHF.